This T cell receptor (beta chain) was captured by sequencing in a study of blood T cells in healthy people across ages. General observations from the study: CMV status of donors was not determined, possibly confounding expanded clonotype changes.

With 3 bases removed from V and 1 base from J, the gap between germline ends came to 13 bases. Per the germline V gene, CDR1 is DFQATT and CDR2 is SNEGSKA (reference sequence). The CDR3 spans 15 residues. In this sample, this clonotype turned up a few times. The antigen is undetermined. A sample-barcoded 5' primer and a J-beta primer mix were used in a second PCR of roughly 7 to 12 cycles. TCRdb redid the calling of the 5' RACE reads with MiXCR, one entry per CDR3 protein. In the table there are about 930,000 distinct CDR3 sequences, approximately 32% of which are singletons. These data are also associated with another study on T cells of mothers and their children. That study reports: Samples came from a few healthy Caucasian mothers and their six children. Amplification in the second PCR used the M1S primer, which added sample barcodes and 2-4 random nucleotides.

The clonotype originates from a woman in her thirties or forties in good health. The sequenced sample was blood. The chain has TRBV20-1 and TRBJ2-4; no definite D call. DNA for the CDR3: TGCAGTGCTAGCAACCTTCAGGATGCCAAAAACATTCAGTACTTC. Translating gives CSASNLQDAKNIQYF.